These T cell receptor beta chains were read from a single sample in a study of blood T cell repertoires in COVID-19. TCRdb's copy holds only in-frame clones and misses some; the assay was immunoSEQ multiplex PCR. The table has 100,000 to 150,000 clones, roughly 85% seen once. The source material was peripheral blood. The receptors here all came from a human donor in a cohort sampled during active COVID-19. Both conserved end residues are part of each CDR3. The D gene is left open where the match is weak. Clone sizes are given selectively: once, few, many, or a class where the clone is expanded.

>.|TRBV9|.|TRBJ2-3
CASSGERADTQYF
TGTGCCAGCAGCGGTGAGCGTGCAGATACGCAGTATTTT
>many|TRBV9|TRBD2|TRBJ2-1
CASAGVGYNEQFF
TGTGCCAGCGCGGGGGTGGGCTACAATGAGCAGTTCTTC
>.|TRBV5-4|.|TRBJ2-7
CASSKWTVSYEQYF
TGTGCCAGCAGCAAATGGACAGTATCCTACGAGCAGTACTTC
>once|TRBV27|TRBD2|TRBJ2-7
CASSQTAGGSYEQYF
TGTGCCAGCAGTCAGACAGCGGGAGGGTCCTACGAGCAGTACTTC
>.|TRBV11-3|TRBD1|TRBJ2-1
CASSQQGSELEEQFF
TGTGCCAGCAGCCAACAGGGGTCAGAATTAGAGGAGCAGTTCTTC
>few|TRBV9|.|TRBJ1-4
CASSLSAGAGTEKLFF
TGTGCCAGCAGCCTTTCGGCAGGGGCAGGGACGGAAAAACTGTTTTTT
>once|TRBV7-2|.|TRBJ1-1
CASSAVGTEAFF
TGTGCCAGCAGCGCGGTGGGCACTGAAGCTTTCTTT
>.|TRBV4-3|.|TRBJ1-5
CASSQARDQPQHF
TGCGCCAGCAGCCAAGCCAGGGATCAGCCCCAGCATTTT
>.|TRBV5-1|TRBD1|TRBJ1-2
CASSLSGQGQGFGYTF
TGCGCCAGCAGCCTCTCAGGTCAGGGACAGGGGTTTGGCTACACCTTC
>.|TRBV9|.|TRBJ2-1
CASSVVAAGSYNEQFF
TGTGCCAGCAGCGTAGTTGCGGCTGGCTCCTACAATGAGCAGTTCTTC